Each of the 28 T cell receptor beta chains below was sequenced from the same sample in a study of cytomegalovirus exposure and HLA in healthy donors. Use of 60 Vbeta and 13 Jbeta primers characterized the PCR. Clones were read by immunoSEQ multiplex PCR, and TCRdb kept only the in-frame ones, dropping some. The sample carries approximately 100,000 clones, 60% to 85% recorded once. Material for sequencing was PBMCs. These receptor sequences come from a man aged 55 to 69 in good health and CMV-seropositive.

This chain joins TRBV19 and TRBJ1-5; 8 bases are shared with TRBD1. Looked up from germline, CDR1 is LNHDA and CDR2 is SQIVND (reference sequence). Germline trimming cut 4 bases from V and 5 bases from J; bases unmatched to any gene: 7. The CDR3 is 15 amino acids. CDR3 in DNA: TGTGCCAGTAGTACCGGACAGGGAAAGGATCAGCCCCAGCATTTT. Amino acid sequence: CASSTGQGKDQPQHF.

The rearrangement joins TRBV7-9 to TRBJ1-4; TRBD1 matches at 7 bases. V shed 5 bases and J 8 bases; nucleotides not matched to a gene: 8. This CDR3 is built from 14 residues. Germline V CDR1 and CDR2: SEHNR, FQNEAQ (reference sequence). The CDR3 here is CASSLTGPSEKLFF. CDR3 DNA: TGTGCCAGCAGCCTGACAGGGCCTAGCGAAAAACTGTTTTTT.

This sequence joins TRBV28 and TRBJ2-1; no reliable D call. This CDR3 is 14 amino acids long. CDR1 and CDR2 (germline): MDHEN, SYDVKM. Trimming removed 4 bases at V and 5 bases at J, with 12 bases between. DNA for the CDR3: TGTGCCAGCAGTTCCGACCTCGACAACAATGAGCAGTTCTTC. It yields the protein CASSSDLDNNEQFF.

The rearrangement joins TRBV19 to TRBJ2-7, with 7 bases aligning to TRBD2. The trim removed 1 base at V and 7 bases at J, leaving 1 base unmatched. The CDR3 has 12 residues. Germline values: CDR1 LNHDA, CDR2 SQIVND (reference sequence). The CDR3 DNA follows: TGTGCCAGTAGTATAGGCGGGGGTGAGCAGTACTTC. This gives the protein CASSIGGGEQYF.

The chain employs TRBV27 and TRBJ2-1, with 8 positions matching TRBD1. The V and J ends lost 1 base and 5 bases, in that order; junction bases with no gene match: 7. The germline gives CDR1 MNHEY, CDR2 SMNVEV (reference sequence). The CDR3 runs to 16 residues. This CDR3 reads CASSLYQGAEDNEQFF. CDR3 sequence (DNA): TGTGCCAGCAGTTTATATCAGGGGGCGGAAGACAATGAGCAGTTCTTC.

About this clone: The same CDR3 can be traced to other DNA sequences in this sample. The chain employs TRBV7-2 and TRBJ1-5, with 7 bases matching TRBD1. V lost 5 bases to trimming and J lost 5 bases; unmatched junction nucleotides: 9. Germline values: CDR1 SGHTA, CDR2 FQGNSA. The CDR3 contains 15 residues. The chain's CDR3 is CASSRDSKRDQPQHF. CDR3 DNA: TGTGCCAGCAGCAGGGACAGCAAACGGGATCAGCCCCAGCATTTT.

This rearrangement joins TRBV18 to TRBJ1-1; D is unresolved. The V gene's germline CDR1 is KGHSH and CDR2 LQKENI. The CDR3 consists of 14 residues. V lost 1 base to trimming and J lost 3 bases, with 9 bases between them. The CDR3 sequence is CASSPLYADTEAFF. The CDR3 coding sequence is TGTGCCAGCTCACCACTGTACGCGGACACTGAAGCTTTCTTT.

In this sample, this clone turned up a few times. The J gene is TRBJ1-2, the V gene TRBV28; 9 bases line up with TRBD1. Trimming removed 4 bases from V and 8 bases from J; junction bases left unmatched: 5. CDR3 length: 13 amino acids. Germline V lookup: CDR1 MDHEN, CDR2 SYDVKM. The CDR3 here is CASSSGTGRGYTF. CDR3 sequence (DNA): TGTGCCAGCAGTTCCGGGACAGGGAGAGGCTACACCTTC.

The rearrangement joins TRBV25-1 to TRBJ1-1, with 9 nucleotides matching TRBD1. Trimming removed 6 bases from V and 1 base from J; junction bases left unmatched: 6. CDR3 length: 15 residues. Per the germline V gene, CDR1 is MGHDK and CDR2 is SYGVNS. CDR3 DNA: TGTGCCAGCAGACCGGACAGGGGAACGAACACTGAAGCTTTCTTT. Its protein product is CASRPDRGTNTEAFF.

This clone was observed a handful of times. This chain joins TRBV6-6 and TRBJ2-7; 11 nucleotides agree with TRBD1. The germline gives CDR1 MNHNY, CDR2 SVGAGI (reference sequence). CDR3 length equals 16 residues. V dropped 2 bases and J dropped 4; count of bases not matched to a gene: 7. The CDR3: CASSYGRTGGGYEQYF. CDR3 DNA: TGTGCCAGCAGTTACGGAAGGACAGGGGGCGGGTACGAGCAGTACTTC.

Concerning this clone: At one end the junction does not follow the germline gene, possibly because of a read error. The V gene is TRBV27, the J gene TRBJ1-5; possible D gene TRBD1, 6 bases. Germline lookup yields CDR1 MNHEY and CDR2 SMNVEV (reference sequence). The CDR3 extends over 14 amino acids. The chain's CDR3 is CTSSLTGYNQPQHF. As DNA, the CDR3 is TGTACCAGCAGCTTAACAGGGTACAATCAGCCCCAGCATTTT.

V is TRBV6-5 and J is TRBJ2-1; 8 nucleotides agree with TRBD1. Per germline, CDR1 MNHEY and CDR2 SVGAGI. The CDR3 contains 15 residues. V was pared by 6 bases and J by 3 bases, with 7 bases of the junction left unmatched. CDR3 nucleotides: TGTGCCAGCAGAACAACACAGGGGGACTACAATGAGCAGTTCTTC. Encoded protein: CASRTTQGDYNEQFF.

This chain uses TRBV14 with TRBJ2-1; TRBD2 matches at 7 bases. The junction had 10 bases not matched to a gene; V was cut back by 4 bases and J by 7 bases. The V gene's germline CDR1 is SGHDN and CDR2 FVKESK. The CDR3 spans 15 residues. As DNA, the CDR3 is TGTGCCAGCAGCCCCTTAGGGGTAGCGGGTAATGAGCAGTTCTTC. It is translated as CASSPLGVAGNEQFF.

V is TRBV6-5 and J is TRBJ2-1; TRBD1 agrees at 10 bases. Germline V CDR1 and CDR2: MNHEY, SVGAGI. CDR3 length equals 15 residues. Trimming at V came to 2 bases and at J to 8 bases, leaving 6 bases not matched to a gene. The CDR3 DNA sequence: TGTGCCAGCAGTTACGGGACAGGGGACGGCTATGAGCAGTTCTTC. Translating it yields CASSYGTGDGYEQFF.

V gene TRBV7-8 combines with J gene TRBJ2-7; TRBD1 aligns across 8 bases. Germline V lookup: CDR1 SGHVS, CDR2 FQNEAQ. V lost 3 bases, J lost 5 bases, and 9 bases stayed unmatched. The CDR3 runs 15 residues. The CDR3 bases are TGTGCCAGCAGCTTCAAAACAGGGGGGTCGAACGAGCAGTACTTC. Protein: CASSFKTGGSNEQYF.

The chain is built from TRBV7-9 and TRBJ2-7, with a possible D match to TRBD1 (6 bases). The CDR3 spans 13 residues. Germline CDR1 and CDR2: SEHNR and FQNEAQ (reference sequence). V dropped 5 bases and J dropped 0 bases, with 8 bases sitting between them. The CDR3 reads CASSRTASYEQYF. Here the CDR3 DNA reads TGTGCCAGCAGCCGGACAGCCTCCTACGAGCAGTACTTC. Filled out from reference TRBV7-9 and TRBJ2-7, the complete variable domain reads DTGVSQNPRHKITKRGQNVTFRCDPISEHNRLYWYRQTLGQGPEFLTYFQNEAQLEKSRLLSDRFSAERPKGSFSTLEIQRTEQGDSAMYLCASSRTASYEQYFGPGTRLTVT.

The chain carries TRBV7-8 and TRBJ1-1, with a weak D call TRBD1 (6 bases). The CDR3 is made up of 11 amino acids. CDR1 is SGHVS and CDR2 is FQNEAQ in the germline V gene. Trimming shortened V by 4 bases and J by 12 bases, and 12 bases separated the two germline ends. CDR3 protein: CASSSEGVTFF. The CDR3 bases are TGTGCCAGCAGCTCAGAGGGGGTAACTTTCTTT.

The V gene is TRBV7-6, the J gene TRBJ1-1; D remains unclear. Germline lookup yields CDR1 SGHVS and CDR2 FNYEAQ. V was shortened by 2 bases and J by 6 bases, with 7 bases between the two germline ends. This CDR3 is 12 amino acids long. The CDR3 DNA reads TGTGCCAGCAGCTTACTTAACTCTGAAGCTTTCTTT. This gives the protein CASSLLNSEAFF.

This chain joins TRBV28 and TRBJ1-1; maybe TRBD1 (6 bases). The CDR3 length is 15 residues. Germline CDR1 is MDHEN and CDR2 is SYDVKM. Trimming took off 5 bases at V and 3 bases at J, with 16 bases between the two ends. The CDR3 is CASSGRGGWDTEAFF. CDR3 DNA sequence: TGTGCCAGCAGTGGTAGGGGGGGTTGGGACACTGAAGCTTTCTTT.

The chain is built from TRBV9 and TRBJ1-6, with 7 nucleotides matching TRBD1. Germline trimming cut 0 bases from V and 2 bases from J; bases unmatched to any gene: 5. Germline V gives CDR1 SGDLS, CDR2 YYNGEE. This CDR3 contains 17 residues. The CDR3 nucleotides are TGTGCCAGCAGCGTAGAGGGGGCCGGGCCCTATAATTCACCCCTCCACTTT. This codes for CASSVEGAGPYNSPLHF.

The rearrangement joins TRBV30 to TRBJ2-1; D call uncertain. Trimming stripped 4 bases from V and 8 bases from J, with 9 bases between. CDR3 length: 11 amino acids. In germline, CDR1 is GTSNPN, CDR2 SVGIG (reference sequence). DNA for the CDR3: TGTGCCTGGACAGGTAACGATGAGCAGTTCTTC. It translates to CAWTGNDEQFF.

The chain carries TRBV25-1 and TRBJ2-1, with D perhaps TRBD1 (6 bases). Per germline, CDR1 MGHDK and CDR2 SYGVNS. The V and J ends lost 4 bases and 0 bases respectively, with 10 bases between them. This CDR3 contains 15 residues. This chain's CDR3 is CASSASRGSYNEQFF. CDR3 DNA sequence: TGTGCCAGCAGTGCCTCCAGGGGCTCCTACAATGAGCAGTTCTTC.

This clone was detected a few times. The chain couples TRBV18 to TRBJ2-5; D not certain. Trimming left V 3 bases short and J 0 bases short, with 5 bases between. Germline CDR1 is KGHSH and CDR2 is LQKENI. The length of the CDR3 is 13 residues. The CDR3, as DNA: TGTGCCAGCTCACCCCCCAACCAAGAGACCCAGTACTTC. Protein product: CASSPPNQETQYF.

The sample holds a few counts of this clone. The CDR3, as DNA: TGTGCCAGTAGTGATAATAGCGGGGGAGGTAGGTACGAGCAGTACTTC. This encodes CASSDNSGGGRYEQYF. The genes are TRBV19 and TRBJ2-7, with 9 nucleotides matching TRBD2. The V gene's germline CDR1 is LNHDA and CDR2 SQIVND (reference sequence). The CDR3 loop spans 16 amino acids. The junction had 12 bases not matched to a gene; V was cut back by 5 bases and J by 4 bases.

This clone was recorded only once. In nucleotides, the CDR3 is TGTGCCAGCAGCTTAACGACAGGGAGGAAAACGAATGAGCAGTTCTTC. This gives the protein CASSLTTGRKTNEQFF. This chain uses TRBV7-6 with TRBJ2-1, with a weak D call TRBD1 (7 bases). This CDR3 has 16 amino acids. V was cut by 2 bases and J by 7 bases, with 18 bases left in between. The germline V gene has CDR1 SGHVS and CDR2 FNYEAQ.

The DNA of the CDR3 is TGTGCCAGCAGCCAAGGGGTAGGGGGTGTTACTGAAGCTTTCTTT. Encoded protein: CASSQGVGGVTEAFF. The chain joins TRBV14 to TRBJ1-1, with D possibly being TRBD1 (6 bases). Germline V gene sequence: CDR1 SGHDN, CDR2 FVKESK. Trimming took off 1 base at V and 5 bases at J, with 14 bases between the two ends. The CDR3 spans 15 residues.

The chain has TRBV9 and TRBJ2-7; 8 nucleotides agree with TRBD1. This CDR3 contains 15 residues. The V and J ends lost 2 bases and 4 bases, in that order; junction bases with no gene match: 8. Per the germline V gene, CDR1 is SGDLS and CDR2 is YYNGEE. The CDR3: CASSVGQGPLYEQYF. As DNA, the CDR3 is TGTGCCAGCAGCGTTGGACAGGGCCCTCTTTACGAGCAGTACTTC.

The chain joins TRBV18 to TRBJ2-3; TRBD2 matches 12 bases. The germline V gene has CDR1 KGHSH and CDR2 LQKENI. The ends lost 4 bases at V and 2 bases at J; junction bases unmatched: 1. The CDR3 extends over 15 amino acids. Here the CDR3 DNA reads TGTGCCAGCTCACGACTAGCGGGGGACACAGATACGCAGTATTTT. This gives the protein CASSRLAGDTDTQYF.